Listed below are T cell receptor beta chains from one sample, sequenced in a study of T cell responses to AZD1222 COVID-19 vaccine. Sequenced by immunoSEQ multiplex PCR; TCRdb stores in-frame clones only, minus some. The profile shows around 130,000 clones, 70% to 90% of them singletons. The specimen was peripheral blood, collected 28 days after the second AZD1222 dose. These receptors all come from an adult who received the AZD1222 COVID-19 vaccine. Each CDR3 is given with its conserved first and last residue. Each record gives: V gene, D gene, J gene, clone size, CDR3 protein, CDR3 DNA. D genes are given only for firm matches. For some rows the clone size is stated as once, few or many, or as a class when expanded; others skip it.

TRBV30	.	TRBJ1-1	.	CAWSFPGAGTEAFF	TGTGCCTGGTCCTTCCCGGGAGCTGGCACTGAAGCTTTCTTT
TRBV7-6	TRBD1	TRBJ2-5	.	CASSLGLGGRETQYF	TGTGCCAGCAGCTTGGGGCTAGGGGGCAGGGAGACCCAGTACTTC
TRBV4-2	.	TRBJ1-2	.	CASSQAGLGYGYTF	TGTGCCAGCAGCCAAGCGGGTCTCGGCTATGGCTACACCTTC
TRBV7-9	TRBD2	TRBJ2-7	.	CASSFSPGERGNEQYF	TGTGCCAGCAGCTTCTCCCCGGGGGAGCGGGGTAACGAGCAGTACTTC
TRBV5-4	.	TRBJ2-5	.	CASSSGTKETQYF	TGTGCCAGCAGCTCCGGGACCAAAGAGACCCAGTACTTC
TRBV11-2	.	TRBJ1-2	.	CASSSRNYGYTF	TGTGCCAGCAGCAGCAGGAACTATGGCTACACCTTC
TRBV6-5	.	TRBJ1-4	.	CASGWNPEEKLFF	TGTGCCAGCGGATGGAATCCGGAAGAAAAACTGTTTTTT
TRBV3-1/TRBV3-2	.	TRBJ1-1	.	CASSQGHRNTEAFF	TGTGCCAGCAGCCAGGGACATAGGAACACTGAAGCTTTCTTT
TRBV4-1	TRBD2	TRBJ2-7	.	CASSQGLAGTYEQYF	TGCGCCAGCAGCCAAGGACTAGCGGGGACCTACGAGCAGTACTTC
TRBV6-1	TRBD1	TRBJ1-1	few	CASSEPPTGAEAFF	TGTGCCAGCAGTGAACCCCCGACAGGGGCTGAAGCTTTCTTT
TRBV3-1/TRBV3-2	.	TRBJ1-5	.	CASSQGASRNQQPQHF	TGTGCCAGCAGCCAAGGAGCCAGCCGTAATCAGCAGCCCCAGCATTTT
TRBV10-3	TRBD1	TRBJ1-1	once	CAIKSVPGQGSNTEAFF	TGTGCCATCAAGTCCGTCCCGGGACAGGGAAGTAACACTGAAGCTTTCTTT
TRBV18	TRBD1	TRBJ2-1	once	CASSPDRAYNEQFF	TGTGCCAGCTCACCGGACAGGGCCTACAATGAGCAGTTCTTC
TRBV7-2	.	TRBJ1-3	.	CASRVGSGNTIYF	TGTGCCAGCAGAGTAGGGTCTGGAAACACCATATATTTT
TRBV27	TRBD2	TRBJ2-7	.	CASSLSTLRRGVVEQYF	TGTGCCAGCAGTTTATCGACGTTAAGGCGGGGGGTAGTCGAGCAGTACTTC
TRBV4-1	.	TRBJ1-4	.	CASSQDWDPGNEKLFF	TGCGCCAGCAGCCAAGACTGGGACCCAGGTAATGAAAAACTGTTTTTT
TRBV9	.	TRBJ1-5	.	CASSPGDGDYQPQHF	TGTGCCAGCAGCCCCGGGGACGGGGACTATCAGCCCCAGCATTTT
TRBV21-1	.	TRBJ1-6	.	CASSKARNNSPLHF	TGTGCCAGCAGCAAGGCTCGTAATAATTCACCCCTCCACTTT
TRBV9	TRBD2	TRBJ2-1	.	CASSVNSGAIYNEQFF	TGTGCCAGCAGCGTCAATAGCGGGGCGATCTACAATGAGCAGTTCTTC
TRBV28	.	TRBJ1-6	few	CASSSLVGQYNSPLHF	TGTGCCAGCAGTTCCCTGGTAGGGCAGTATAATTCACCCCTCCACTTT
TRBV7-7	TRBD1	TRBJ1-4	.	CASSLDGTANEKLFF	TGTGCTAGCAGCTTAGACGGGACAGCTAATGAAAAACTGTTTTTT
TRBV6-5	.	TRBJ2-1	.	CASSLDSRANNEQFF	TGTGCCAGCAGTCTGGACAGTAGGGCGAACAATGAGCAGTTCTTC
TRBV15	.	TRBJ2-3	.	CATSRDPRGTDTQYF	TGTGCCACCAGCAGAGACCCCCGGGGCACAGATACGCAGTATTTT
TRBV28	.	TRBJ1-5	.	CASRPPGPENQPQHF	TGTGCCAGCAGACCTCCGGGACCCGAAAATCAGCCCCAGCATTTT
TRBV6-5	.	TRBJ2-1	.	CASRLHNEQFF	TGTGCCAGCAGACTACACAATGAGCAGTTCTTC
TRBV3-1/TRBV3-2	.	TRBJ1-3	.	CASSQGSSGNTIYF	TGTGCCAGCAGCCAAGGGAGCTCTGGAAACACCATATATTTT
TRBV11-3	.	TRBJ2-5	.	CASSFAPHETQYF	TGTGCCAGCAGCTTTGCCCCCCATGAGACCCAGTACTTC
TRBV7-9	TRBD2	TRBJ2-3	.	CASSLAPGTSRADTQYF	TGTGCCAGCAGCTTAGCTCCTGGGACTAGCCGGGCAGATACGCAGTATTTT
TRBV3-1/TRBV3-2	.	TRBJ1-1	.	CASSQPTGSTEAFF	TGTGCCAGCAGCCAACCTACAGGTTCCACTGAAGCTTTCTTT
TRBV4-3	.	TRBJ1-5	.	CASSQDRSDYNQPQHF	TGCGCCAGCAGCCAAGATCGTAGCGACTACAATCAGCCCCAGCATTTT
TRBV3-1/TRBV3-2	TRBD1	TRBJ2-3	.	CASSQRGQGGDTQYF	TGTGCCAGCAGCCAAAGGGGACAGGGAGGAGATACGCAGTATTTT
TRBV9	TRBD1	TRBJ1-1	.	CASSGQGALDGNTEAFF	TGTGCCAGCAGCGGACAGGGGGCTCTCGACGGGAACACTGAAGCTTTCTTT
TRBV19	.	TRBJ1-5	.	CASSIRDSNQPQHF	TGTGCCAGTAGTATTCGGGATAGCAATCAGCCCCAGCATTTT
TRBV14	.	TRBJ2-3	.	CASSSRIARTDTQYF	TGTGCCAGCAGCTCCCGAATAGCTAGAACAGATACGCAGTATTTT
TRBV11-2	TRBD2	TRBJ2-7	once	CASSRERGGYEQYF	TGTGCCAGCAGTAGGGAGCGGGGGGGCTACGAGCAGTACTTC
TRBV5-1	TRBD1	TRBJ2-2	.	CASRTGFITGELFF	TGCGCCAGCAGGACAGGGTTCATCACCGGGGAGCTGTTTTTT
TRBV27	.	TRBJ2-7	.	CASSLSINGNSYEQYF	TGTGCCAGCAGTTTATCCATTAATGGGAACTCCTACGAGCAGTACTTC
TRBV5-5	TRBD1	TRBJ1-2	.	CASSFRDRVNGYTF	TGTGCCAGCAGCTTCCGGGACAGAGTCAACGGCTACACCTTC
TRBV27	.	TRBJ1-2	.	CASSLDREYGYTF	TGTGCCAGCAGTTTGGACAGAGAATATGGCTACACCTTC
TRBV7-2	.	TRBJ1-5	.	CASATDSGQPQHF	TGTGCCAGCGCAACGGATTCGGGTCAGCCCCAGCATTTT
TRBV4-2	.	TRBJ1-4	.	CASSPRGRINEKLFF	TGTGCCAGCAGCCCACGGGGACGGATTAATGAAAAACTGTTTTTT
TRBV5-1	TRBD1	TRBJ2-3	.	CASSSLPGTGTDTQYF	TGCGCCAGCAGCAGTCTACCCGGGACAGGCACAGATACGCAGTATTTT
TRBV7-7	TRBD2	TRBJ2-7	.	CASSLGRSGGSYEQYF	TGTGCTAGCAGCTTGGGGAGGAGCGGGGGGAGCTACGAGCAGTACTTC
TRBV30	.	TRBJ1-1	once	CAWINPGRKTEAFF	TGTGCCTGGATTAACCCGGGTCGGAAGACTGAAGCTTTCTTT
TRBV5-4	TRBD1	TRBJ1-2	.	CASSLGDRRFHGYTF	TGTGCCAGCAGCCTTGGGGACAGGCGATTTCATGGCTACACCTTC
TRBV19	.	TRBJ1-1	.	CASRPKPGTRNTEAFF	TGTGCCAGTAGGCCCAAGCCCGGGACCCGGAACACTGAAGCTTTCTTT